These 7 T cell receptor beta chains originate from one sample sequenced in a study of Ad26.COV2.S vaccination and SARS-CoV-2 variants. Treatment denoted: around 19 received Ad26.COV2.S at low or high dose, single or two shots; 5 received placebo; per-sample allocation not given. Day 63 after the first injection of vaccine or placebo was the sampling time. Repertoires were generated with immunoSEQ multiplex PCR, while TCRdb's copy carries only in-frame clones and drops some. The sample shows 380,000 or so clones, approximately 83% of them seen only once. The starting material was peripheral blood, obtained in a trial of Ad26.COV2.S vaccine versus placebo. Receptors originate from a person aged 18-60 years who received the Ad26.COV2.S COVID-19 vaccine or a placebo.

This rearrangement joins TRBV11-3 to TRBJ2-2; D unresolved. V lost 5 bases and J lost 8, with 9 bases in between. The CDR3 spans 12 residues. CDR1 is SGHNT, CDR2 YENEEA, per germline. Here the CDR3 DNA reads TGTGCCAGCAGCCGAGATAGGGGGGAGCTGTTTTTT. As protein: CASSRDRGELFF.

The genes are TRBV3-1 (or the pseudogene TRBV3-2) and TRBJ1-1; D perhaps matches TRBD1 (5 bases). This CDR3 is 13 amino acids long. The V and J ends lost 3 bases and 6 bases respectively, with 11 bases between them. Germline V gene sequence: CDR1 LGHDT, CDR2 YNNKEL (reference sequence). CDR3 coding DNA: TGTGCCAGCAGCCAGGGGGGTCGGGCTGAAGCTTTCTTT. It encodes CASSQGGRAEAFF.

The V call is TRBV7-3, the J call TRBJ2-1; 9 bases fit TRBD2. The CDR3 sequence is 16 residues long. CDR1 and CDR2 (germline): SGHTA, FQGTGA. V was pared by 2 bases and J by 6 bases, with 8 bases of the junction left unmatched. DNA of the CDR3: TGTGCCAGCAGCTTAGGGGGAGCTAGCGGGGCCAATGAGCAGTTCTTC. It is translated as CASSLGGASGANEQFF.

V is TRBV27 and J is TRBJ2-5; D may be TRBD2 (5 bases). The CDR3 covers 15 residues. Trimming removed 4 bases at V and 5 bases at J, with 17 bases between. In germline, CDR1 is MNHEY, CDR2 SMNVEV (reference sequence). This CDR3 is CASSSARNGGETQYF. The CDR3 DNA reads as TGTGCCAGCAGTTCCGCCCGGAACGGCGGGGAGACCCAGTACTTC.

The rearrangement joins TRBV28 to TRBJ1-2; 7 nucleotides match TRBD1. The V and J ends lost 4 bases and 1 base, in that order; junction bases with no gene match: 12. The CDR3 spans 17 residues. CDR1 is MDHEN, CDR2 SYDVKM, per germline. The CDR3 DNA reads TGTGCCAGCAGTTCCCCACCTCCGGGACAGCATAACTATGGCTACACCTTC. It translates to CASSSPPPGQHNYGYTF.

Comments on this clone: The same CDR3 arises from other DNA sequences in this sample as well. This chain links TRBV18 with TRBJ2-5, with 9 bases aligning to TRBD2. The CDR3 is 13 amino acids. The trim removed 3 bases at V and 5 bases at J, leaving 1 base unmatched. CDR1 KGHSH and CDR2 LQKENI come from the germline V gene. The CDR3 loop reads CASSPGLAETQYF. The CDR3 region has the DNA TGTGCCAGCTCACCTGGACTAGCGGAGACCCAGTACTTC.

This rearrangement joins TRBV6-4 to TRBJ2-7; the match to TRBD2 covers 7 bases. Germline V lookup: CDR1 MRHNA, CDR2 SNTAGT. CDR3 length equals 13 residues. J was trimmed by 5 bases and V by 5 bases; bases with no gene match: 6. Written as DNA, the CDR3 is TGTGCCAGCAGTCGGGAGGTTAACAACGAGCAGTACTTC. Translating gives CASSREVNNEQYF.